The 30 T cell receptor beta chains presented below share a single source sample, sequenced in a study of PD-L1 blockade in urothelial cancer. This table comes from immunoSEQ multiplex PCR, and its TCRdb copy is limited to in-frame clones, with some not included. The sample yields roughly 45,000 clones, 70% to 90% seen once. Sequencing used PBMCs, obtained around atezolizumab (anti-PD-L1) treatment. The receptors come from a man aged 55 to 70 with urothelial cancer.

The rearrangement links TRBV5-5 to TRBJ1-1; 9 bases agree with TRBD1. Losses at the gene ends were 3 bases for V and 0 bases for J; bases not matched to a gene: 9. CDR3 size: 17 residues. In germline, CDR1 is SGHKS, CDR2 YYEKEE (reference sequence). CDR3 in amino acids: CASSSGTGMNLNTEAFF. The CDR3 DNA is TGTGCCAGCAGCTCTGGGACAGGGATGAACTTGAACACTGAAGCTTTCTTT.

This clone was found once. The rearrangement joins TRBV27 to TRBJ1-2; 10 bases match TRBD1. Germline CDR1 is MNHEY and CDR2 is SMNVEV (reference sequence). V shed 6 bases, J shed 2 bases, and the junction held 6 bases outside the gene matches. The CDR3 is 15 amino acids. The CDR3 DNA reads TGTGCCAGCAGATTCGACAGGGGGCCAAACTATGGCTACACCTTC. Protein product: CASRFDRGPNYGYTF.

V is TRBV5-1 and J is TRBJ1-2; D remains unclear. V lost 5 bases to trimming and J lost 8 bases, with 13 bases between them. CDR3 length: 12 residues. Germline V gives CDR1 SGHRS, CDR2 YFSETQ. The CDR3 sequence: CASSRTGSGYTF. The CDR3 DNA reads TGCGCCAGCAGTCGGACGGGATCCGGCTACACCTTC.

CDR3 in amino acids: CASSLWGGSSNQPQHF. In nucleotides, the CDR3 is TGTGCCAGCAGTTTATGGGGGGGCTCTAGCAATCAGCCCCAGCATTTT. The rearrangement links TRBV27 to TRBJ1-5, with a possible D match to TRBD1 (6 bases). The CDR3 covers 16 residues. The germline V gene encodes CDR1 MNHEY and CDR2 SMNVEV (reference sequence). V lost 1 base, J lost 0 bases, and 10 bases lay in between.

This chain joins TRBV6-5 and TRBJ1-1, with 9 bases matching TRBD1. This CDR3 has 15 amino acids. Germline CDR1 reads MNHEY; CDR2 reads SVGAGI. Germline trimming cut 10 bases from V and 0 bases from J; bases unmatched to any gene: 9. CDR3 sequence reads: CATQRGQGMNTEAFF. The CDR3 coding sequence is TGTGCCACCCAAAGAGGACAGGGGATGAACACTGAAGCTTTCTTT.

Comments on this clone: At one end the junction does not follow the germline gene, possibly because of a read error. The CDR3 DNA is TGTGCTAGCAGCAAGAGCGGGGGGGGATACAATGAGCAGTTCTTC. Translated, it gives CASSKSGGGYNEQFF. V usage is TRBV7-7 and J usage is TRBJ2-1; 10 bases align to TRBD2. Germline V gene lookup returns CDR1 SSHAT and CDR2 FNYEAQ (reference sequence). The CDR3 is made up of 15 amino acids.

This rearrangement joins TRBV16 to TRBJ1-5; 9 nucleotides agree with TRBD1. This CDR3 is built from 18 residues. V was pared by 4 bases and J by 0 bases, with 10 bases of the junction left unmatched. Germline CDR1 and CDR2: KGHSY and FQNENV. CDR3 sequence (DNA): TGTGCCAGCAGCCGAAACCAGGACAGGGGCTATAGCAATCAGCCCCAGCATTTT. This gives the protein CASSRNQDRGYSNQPQHF.

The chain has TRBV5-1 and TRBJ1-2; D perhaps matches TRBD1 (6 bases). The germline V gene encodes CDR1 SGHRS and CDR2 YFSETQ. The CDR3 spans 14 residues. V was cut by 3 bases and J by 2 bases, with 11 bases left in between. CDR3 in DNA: TGCGCCAGCAGCTGGGAACAGGGAAACTATGGCTACACCTTC. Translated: CASSWEQGNYGYTF.

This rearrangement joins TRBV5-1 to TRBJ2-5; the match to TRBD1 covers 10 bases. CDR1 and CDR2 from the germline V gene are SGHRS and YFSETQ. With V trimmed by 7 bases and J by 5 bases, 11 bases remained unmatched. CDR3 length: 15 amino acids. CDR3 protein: CASEERTGGGETQYF. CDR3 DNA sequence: TGCGCCAGCGAAGAAAGGACAGGGGGAGGCGAGACCCAGTACTTC.

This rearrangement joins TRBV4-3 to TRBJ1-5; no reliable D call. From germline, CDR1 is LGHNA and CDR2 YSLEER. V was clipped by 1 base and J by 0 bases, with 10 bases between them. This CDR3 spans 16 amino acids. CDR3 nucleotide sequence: TGCGCCAGCAGCCAAGGGGCCGGGAATAGCAATCAGCCCCAGCATTTT. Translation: CASSQGAGNSNQPQHF.

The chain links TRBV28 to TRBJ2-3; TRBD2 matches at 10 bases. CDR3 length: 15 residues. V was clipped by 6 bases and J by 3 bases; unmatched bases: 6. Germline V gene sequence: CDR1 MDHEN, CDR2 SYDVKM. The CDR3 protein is CASSSGTSETDTQYF. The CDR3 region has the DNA TGTGCCAGCAGCTCCGGGACTAGCGAGACAGATACGCAGTATTTT.

The DNA of the CDR3 is TGTGCCAGCAGTGAAAAGCGGGGGGGGTACGAGCAGTACTTC. Amino acids: CASSEKRGGYEQYF. The gene calls are TRBV25-1 and TRBJ2-7; 10 bases match TRBD2. The CDR3 is made up of 14 amino acids. In germline, CDR1 is MGHDK, CDR2 SYGVNS. The V and J ends lost 2 bases and 4 bases, in that order; junction bases with no gene match: 2.

The CDR3 spells CASVQGGAQTGELFF. CDR3 DNA sequence: TGTGCCAGCGTCCAAGGTGGGGCGCAGACCGGGGAGCTGTTTTTT. The chain couples TRBV9 to TRBJ2-2; D perhaps matches TRBD1 (5 bases). The CDR3 has 15 amino acids. With 7 bases removed from V and 5 bases from J, the gap between germline ends came to 18 bases. From germline, CDR1 is SGDLS and CDR2 YYNGEE.

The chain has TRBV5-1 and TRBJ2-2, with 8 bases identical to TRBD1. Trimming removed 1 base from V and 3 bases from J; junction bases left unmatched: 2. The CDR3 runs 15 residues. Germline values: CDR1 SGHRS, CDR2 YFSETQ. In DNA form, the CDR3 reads TGCGCCAGCAGCTTGCAGGGGGCGGACACCGGGGAGCTGTTTTTT. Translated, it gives CASSLQGADTGELFF.

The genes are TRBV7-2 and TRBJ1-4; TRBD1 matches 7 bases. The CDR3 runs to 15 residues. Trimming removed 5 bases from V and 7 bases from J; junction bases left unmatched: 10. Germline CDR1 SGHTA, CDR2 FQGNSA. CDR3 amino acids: CASSTTPGTAEKLFF. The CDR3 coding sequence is TGTGCCAGCAGCACAACCCCCGGGACAGCTGAAAAACTGTTTTTT.

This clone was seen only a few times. In nucleotides, the CDR3 is TGTGCTAGTGCTTTCGGGGAGAACACTGAAGCTTTCTTT. Translating it yields CASAFGENTEAFF. The chain has TRBV12-5 and TRBJ1-1; D gene uncertain. V was cut by 7 bases and J by 1 base, with 10 bases left in between. CDR3 length: 13 residues. Per germline, CDR1 LGHNT and CDR2 FRNRAP. The full variable domain, in which reference TRBV12-5 and TRBJ1-1 provide the parts outside the CDR3, is DARVTQTPRHKVTEMGQEVTMRCQPILGHNTVFWYRQTMMQGLELLAYFRNRAPLDDSGMPKDRFSAEMPDATLATLKIQPSEPRDSAVYFCASAFGENTEAFFGQGTRLTVV.

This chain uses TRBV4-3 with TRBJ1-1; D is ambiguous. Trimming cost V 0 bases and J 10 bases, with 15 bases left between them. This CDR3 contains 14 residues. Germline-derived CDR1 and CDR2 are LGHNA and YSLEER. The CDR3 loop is CASSQDEGSRGAFF. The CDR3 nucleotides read TGCGCCAGCAGCCAAGATGAGGGTAGCAGAGGAGCTTTCTTT.

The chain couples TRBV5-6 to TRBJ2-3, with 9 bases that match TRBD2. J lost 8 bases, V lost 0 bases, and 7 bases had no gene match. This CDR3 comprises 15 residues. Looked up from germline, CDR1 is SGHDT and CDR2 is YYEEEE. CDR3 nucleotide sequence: TGTGCCAGCAGCTTGGAGAGCGGGGGGCCGGGTACGCAGTATTTT. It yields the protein CASSLESGGPGTQYF.

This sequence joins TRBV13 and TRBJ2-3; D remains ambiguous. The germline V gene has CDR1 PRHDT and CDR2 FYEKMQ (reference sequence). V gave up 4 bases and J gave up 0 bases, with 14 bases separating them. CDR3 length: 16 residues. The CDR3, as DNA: TGTGCCAGCAGCTCACCGCGCCCCAGGAGCACAGATACGCAGTATTTT. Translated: CASSSPRPRSTDTQYF.

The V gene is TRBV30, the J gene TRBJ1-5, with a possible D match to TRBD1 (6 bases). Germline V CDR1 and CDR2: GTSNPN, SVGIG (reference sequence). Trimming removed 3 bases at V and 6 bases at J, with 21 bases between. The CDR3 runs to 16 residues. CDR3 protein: CAWSTPGGGGAQPQHF. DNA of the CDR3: TGTGCCTGGAGCACCCCCGGAGGGGGGGGTGCTCAGCCCCAGCATTTT. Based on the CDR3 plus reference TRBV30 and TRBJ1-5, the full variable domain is SQTIHQWPATLVQPVGSPLSLECTVEGTSNPNLYWYRQAAGRGLQLLFYSVGIGQISSEVPQNLSASRPQDRQFILSSKKLLLSDSGFYLCAWSTPGGGGAQPQHFGDGTRLSIL.

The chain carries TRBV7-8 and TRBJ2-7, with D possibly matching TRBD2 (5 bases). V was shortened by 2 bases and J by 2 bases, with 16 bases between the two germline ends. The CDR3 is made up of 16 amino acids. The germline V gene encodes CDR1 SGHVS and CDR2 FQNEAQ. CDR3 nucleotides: TGTGCCAGCAGCTTAAGGGTCGCCGCGGGTCCCTACGAGCAGTACTTC. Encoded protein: CASSLRVAAGPYEQYF.

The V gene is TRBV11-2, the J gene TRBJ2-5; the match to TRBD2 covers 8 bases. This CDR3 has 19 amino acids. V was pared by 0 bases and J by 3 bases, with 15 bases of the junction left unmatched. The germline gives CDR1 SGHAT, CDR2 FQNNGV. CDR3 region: CASSLDLLGGGSVEETQYF. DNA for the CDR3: TGTGCCAGCAGCTTAGATTTGTTGGGCGGGGGGTCAGTAGAAGAGACCCAGTACTTC.

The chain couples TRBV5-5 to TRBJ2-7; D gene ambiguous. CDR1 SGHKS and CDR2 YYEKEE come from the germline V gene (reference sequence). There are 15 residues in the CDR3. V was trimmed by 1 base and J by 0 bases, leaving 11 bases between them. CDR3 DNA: TGTGCCAGCAGCTTGTTGAGGCCGAGCTCCTACGAGCAGTACTTC. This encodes CASSLLRPSSYEQYF.

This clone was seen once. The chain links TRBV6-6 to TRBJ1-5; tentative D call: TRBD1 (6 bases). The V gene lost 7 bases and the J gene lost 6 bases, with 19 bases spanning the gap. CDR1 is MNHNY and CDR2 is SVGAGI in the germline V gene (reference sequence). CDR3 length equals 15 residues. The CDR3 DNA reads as TGTGCCAGCATCAACGGGGGGGCGCGGGGTCAGCCCCAGCATTTT. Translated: CASINGGARGQPQHF.

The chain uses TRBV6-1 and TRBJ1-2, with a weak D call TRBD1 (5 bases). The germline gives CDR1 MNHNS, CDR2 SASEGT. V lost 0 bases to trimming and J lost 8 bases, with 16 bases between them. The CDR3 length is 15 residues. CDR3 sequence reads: CASSEADGSGMGYTF. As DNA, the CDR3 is TGTGCCAGCAGTGAAGCAGACGGGTCAGGGATGGGCTACACCTTC.

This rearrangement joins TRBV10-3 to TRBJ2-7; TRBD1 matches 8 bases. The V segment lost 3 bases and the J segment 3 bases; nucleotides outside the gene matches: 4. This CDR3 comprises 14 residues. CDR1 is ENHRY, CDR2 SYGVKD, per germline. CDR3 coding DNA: TGTGCCATCAGTGATCTAACAGGGGGCTACGAGCAGTACTTC. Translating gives CAISDLTGGYEQYF.

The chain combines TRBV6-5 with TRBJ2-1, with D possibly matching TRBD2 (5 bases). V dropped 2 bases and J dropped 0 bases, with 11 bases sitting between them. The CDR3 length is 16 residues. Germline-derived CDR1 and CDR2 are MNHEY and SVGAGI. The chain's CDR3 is CASSYDPGYSYNEQFF. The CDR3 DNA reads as TGTGCCAGCAGTTACGACCCGGGGTACTCCTACAATGAGCAGTTCTTC.

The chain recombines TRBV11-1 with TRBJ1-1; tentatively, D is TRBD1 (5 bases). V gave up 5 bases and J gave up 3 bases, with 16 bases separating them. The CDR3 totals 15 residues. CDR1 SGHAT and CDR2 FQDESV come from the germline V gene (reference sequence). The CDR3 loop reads CASSPRGGEDTEAFF. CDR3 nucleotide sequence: TGTGCCAGCAGCCCCCGGGGGGGGGAGGACACTGAAGCTTTCTTT.

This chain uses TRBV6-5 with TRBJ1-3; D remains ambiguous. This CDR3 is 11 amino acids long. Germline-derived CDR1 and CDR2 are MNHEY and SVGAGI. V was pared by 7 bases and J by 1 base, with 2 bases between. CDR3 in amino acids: CASISGNTIYF. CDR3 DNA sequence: TGTGCCAGCATATCTGGAAACACCATATATTTT.

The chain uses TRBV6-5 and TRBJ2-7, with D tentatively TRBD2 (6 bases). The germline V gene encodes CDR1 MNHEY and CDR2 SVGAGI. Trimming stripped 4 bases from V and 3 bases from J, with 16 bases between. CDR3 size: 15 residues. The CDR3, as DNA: TGTGCCAGCAGTTCCCAGCTGCGGGGATACTACGAGCAGTACTTC. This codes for CASSSQLRGYYEQYF.